What follows are 14 T cell receptor beta chains derived from one specimen sequenced in a study of blood T cell repertoires in COVID-19. The repertoire was sequenced with immunoSEQ multiplex PCR; TCRdb's copy has only in-frame clones and lacks some. In the table there are 130,000 to 150,000 clones, around 84% of which are singletons. What was sequenced was peripheral blood. The receptors were sampled from a human donor in a cohort sampled during active COVID-19.

The gene calls are TRBV6-1 and TRBJ1-4; the D gene is possibly TRBD1 (6 bases). This CDR3 comprises 16 residues. With 3 bases removed from V and 7 bases from J, the gap between germline ends came to 18 bases. Germline lookup yields CDR1 MNHNS and CDR2 SASEGT. The CDR3 loop reads CASSEGGFGGREKLFF. In DNA, the CDR3 is TGTGCCAGCAGTGAGGGTGGATTCGGGGGGCGTGAAAAACTGTTTTTT.

The chain links TRBV11-2 to TRBJ1-6; 10 bases line up with TRBD1. V lost 5 bases and J lost 0; bases outside the gene matches: 7. In germline, CDR1 is SGHAT, CDR2 FQNNGV. The CDR3 runs 18 residues. CDR3 nucleotide sequence: TGTGCCAGCAGCAAGAGGACAGGGGGAAGCTCCTATAATTCACCCCTCCACTTT. Its protein is CASSKRTGGSSYNSPLHF.

This chain uses TRBV19 with TRBJ1-2; D remains ambiguous. V lost 7 bases to trimming and J lost 4 bases, with 16 bases between them. The CDR3 totals 14 residues. CDR1 is LNHDA and CDR2 is SQIVND in the germline V gene (reference sequence). The DNA for the CDR3 is TGTGCCAGTAACACAGCTGATAGGTTCTATGGCTACACCTTC. Protein: CASNTADRFYGYTF.

The chain combines TRBV28 with TRBJ2-7, with D possibly being TRBD1 (5 bases). The CDR3 runs to 15 residues. From germline, CDR1 is MDHEN and CDR2 SYDVKM. Deletions cut 4 bases from V and 0 bases from J, with 13 bases between. This chain's CDR3 is CASSSPTVSSYEQYF. DNA for the CDR3: TGTGCCAGCAGTTCCCCGACAGTCAGCTCCTACGAGCAGTACTTC.

The genes are TRBV5-1 and TRBJ1-4; 10 bases align to TRBD1. Germline assignment: CDR1 SGHRS and CDR2 YFSETQ. The CDR3 loop spans 17 amino acids. The trim removed 4 bases at V and 6 bases at J, leaving 12 bases unmatched. The CDR3, as DNA: TGCGCCAGCAGCACACATATCCCGGGACAGGGGTATGAAAAACTGTTTTTT. Protein: CASSTHIPGQGYEKLFF.

This chain joins TRBV7-2 and TRBJ1-1; the match to TRBD1 covers 8 bases. The V gene's germline CDR1 is SGHTA and CDR2 FQGNSA. This CDR3 has 14 residues. With 0 bases clipped from V and 4 bases from J, the junction kept 1 base outside the gene matches. CDR3 sequence (DNA): TGTGCCAGCAGCTTAGCAACAGGGGGCACTGAAGCTTTCTTT. It codes for CASSLATGGTEAFF.

This sequence joins TRBV14 and TRBJ2-4; 9 bases agree with TRBD1. This CDR3 is built from 16 residues. Germline V gene data show CDR1 as SGHDN and CDR2 as FVKESK. Losses at the gene ends were 1 base for V and 9 bases for J; bases not matched to a gene: 10. DNA for the CDR3: TGTGCCAGCAGCCAAGTGTCGGGGACAGGGTCAAGCATTCAGTACTTC. Translated: CASSQVSGTGSSIQYF. Using reference TRBV14 and TRBJ2-4 for the parts outside the CDR3, the full variable domain is EAGVTQFPSHSVIEKGQTVTLRCDPISGHDNLYWYRRVMGKEIKFLLHFVKESKQDESGMPNNRFLAERTGGTYSTLKVQPAELEDSGVYFCASSQVSGTGSSIQYFGAGTRLSVL.

V usage is TRBV7-2 and J usage is TRBJ2-7; a possible D gene is TRBD2 (6 bases). V lost 3 bases to trimming and J lost 0 bases, with 9 bases between them. Germline CDR1 and CDR2: SGHTA and FQGNSA. This CDR3 has 14 residues. The CDR3 nucleotides are TGTGCCAGCAGCTTTGGGGGGAGCTCCTACGAGCAGTACGTC. This translates into CASSFGGSSYEQYV.

The sample holds a few counts of this clone. The genes are TRBV11-2 and TRBJ1-2; 8 bases are a match to TRBD1. The germline CDR1 and CDR2 sequences are SGHAT and FQNNGV. The V segment lost 1 base and the J segment 8 bases; nucleotides outside the gene matches: 9. This CDR3 is built from 15 residues. The CDR3: CASSLGARDRSGYTF. In DNA, the CDR3 is TGTGCCAGCAGCTTAGGGGCACGGGACAGGTCGGGCTACACCTTC.

The chain recombines TRBV5-1 with TRBJ2-5; TRBD2 agrees at 7 bases. CDR1 and CDR2 from the germline V gene are SGHRS and YFSETQ. V lost 4 bases and J lost 5; bases outside the gene matches: 14. There are 16 residues in the CDR3. For the CDR3, the DNA is TGCGCCAGCAGCCCCTTTTTGGCGGGAGATAGTGAGACCCAGTACTTC. Amino acids: CASSPFLAGDSETQYF.

The CDR3 spells CASSRLAGGKTQYF. The CDR3 nucleotides are TGTGCCAGCAGCCGACTAGCGGGAGGAAAGACCCAGTACTTC. This chain uses TRBV7-8 with TRBJ2-5; 13 positions match TRBD2. The germline V gene encodes CDR1 SGHVS and CDR2 FQNEAQ. The trim removed 5 bases at V and 6 bases at J, leaving 3 bases unmatched. The CDR3 has 14 amino acids.

The chain has TRBV5-4 and TRBJ2-3; weak D call: TRBD1 (6 bases). The germline V gene encodes CDR1 SGHNT and CDR2 YYREEE (reference sequence). This CDR3 is built from 15 residues. Trimming pared 0 bases from V and 6 bases from J, leaving 14 bases between. In DNA form, the CDR3 reads TGTGCCAGCAGCTTGGTTACAGGGTTGGGGGATACGCAGTATTTT. Translating it yields CASSLVTGLGDTQYF.

This rearrangement joins TRBV6-1 to TRBJ2-7, with TRBD2 as a possible D gene (5 bases). V was clipped by 2 bases and J by 2 bases, with 10 bases between them. CDR1 and CDR2 (germline): MNHNS, SASEGT. The CDR3 length is 14 residues. In nucleotides, the CDR3 is TGTGCCAGCAGTGAATCGGCTAGCCCCTACGAGCAGTACGTC. As protein: CASSESASPYEQYV.

The chain has TRBV6-5 and TRBJ2-3; D remains unclear. Germline values: CDR1 MNHEY, CDR2 SVGAGI. The length of the CDR3 is 11 residues. V lost 10 bases and J 2 bases, leaving 7 bases between the germline ends. CDR3 protein: CATTDTDTQYF. DNA for the CDR3: TGTGCCACCACAGACACAGATACGCAGTATTTT.